This entry lists 15 T cell receptor beta chains sequenced from one sample in a study of shared clonotypes between healthy human individuals. Libraries were prepared by immunoSEQ multiplex PCR; TCRdb keeps only in-frame clonotypes and omits some of them. Among around 100,000 clones listed, about 70% were seen once. Sequencing was carried out using memory CD8+ T cells sorted from blood. Subset defined: CD45RO+ cells pooled with CCR7-negative TemRA cells. These receptors all come from a young woman in good health.

The chain uses TRBV19 and TRBJ2-1; no reliable D call. From germline, CDR1 is LNHDA and CDR2 SQIVND (reference sequence). Trimming removed 3 bases at V and 0 bases at J, with 15 bases between. The CDR3 has 17 residues. In nucleotides, the CDR3 is TGTGCCAGTAGTATGCGCTCTCGGTTAAGCTCCTACAATGAGCAGTTCTTC. This translates into CASSMRSRLSSYNEQFF.

The rearrangement uses TRBV2 and TRBJ2-1; unclear D gene. Germline CDR1 and CDR2: SNHLY and FYNNEI. The CDR3 consists of 18 residues. Trimming took 3 bases from V and 0 from J, leaving 18 bases between them. The CDR3 loop reads CASSDPQNADSSYNEQFF. The CDR3 coding sequence is TGTGCCAGCAGTGACCCCCAAAACGCGGATTCCTCCTACAATGAGCAGTTCTTC.

Many counts were recorded for this clone. This chain joins TRBV6-4 and TRBJ2-7; the match to TRBD2 covers 9 bases. Germline CDR1 and CDR2: MRHNA and SNTAGT. Germline trimming cut 3 bases from V and 4 bases from J; bases unmatched to any gene: 7. The CDR3 has 15 amino acids. The CDR3 reads CASSEEAGGGYEQYF. In nucleotides, the CDR3 is TGTGCCAGCAGTGAAGAGGCGGGAGGGGGGTACGAGCAGTACTTC.

The chain carries TRBV6-1 and TRBJ2-1, with 11 bases aligning to TRBD2. The CDR3 has 14 amino acids. The germline V gene encodes CDR1 MNHNS and CDR2 SASEGT. J gave up 9 bases and V 3 bases, and 4 bases lay outside the gene matches. The CDR3 DNA reads as TGTGCCAGCAGTGAGACTAGCGGGATAAGTGAGCAGTTCTTC. It encodes CASSETSGISEQFF.

The chain uses TRBV6-4 and TRBJ2-2; D is possibly TRBD2 (5 bases). CDR3 length equals 16 residues. CDR1 and CDR2 (germline): MRHNA, SNTAGT. V lost 5 bases to trimming and J lost 3 bases, with 16 bases between them. The CDR3 DNA reads TGTGCCAGCAGTTCCCGGGAACGGTCGGACACCGGGGAGCTGTTTTTT. This encodes CASSSRERSDTGELFF.

The CDR3 is CASSLSGGKGYEQYF. CDR3 nucleotide sequence: TGTGCCAGCAGTTTATCGGGGGGGAAGGGCTACGAGCAGTACTTC. The chain is built from TRBV27 and TRBJ2-7; TRBD2 matches 7 bases. V lost 0 bases and J lost 3; bases outside the gene matches: 5. Germline V gene lookup returns CDR1 MNHEY and CDR2 SMNVEV (reference sequence). The CDR3 has 15 residues.

The chain is built from TRBV20-1 and TRBJ1-1; no firm D call. Trimming shortened V by 4 bases and J by 8 bases, and 8 bases separated the two germline ends. Germline-derived CDR1 and CDR2 are DFQATT and SNEGSKA (reference sequence). This CDR3 comprises 10 residues. CDR3 sequence: CSAMGSEAFF. The CDR3 nucleotides read TGCAGTGCTATGGGCAGCGAAGCTTTCTTT.

The chain combines TRBV9 with TRBJ2-7; D is uncertain. The CDR3 consists of 14 residues. Germline CDR1 SGDLS, CDR2 YYNGEE. V was clipped by 7 bases and J by 1 base, with 15 bases between them. This CDR3 reads CASGEGQESYEQYF. CDR3 coding DNA: TGTGCCAGCGGGGAAGGGCAGGAGTCCTACGAGCAGTACTTC.

The rearrangement uses TRBV28 and TRBJ2-7; D gene unclear. The CDR3 is 13 residues long. Trimming cost V 2 bases and J 2 bases, with 7 bases left between them. Per germline, CDR1 MDHEN and CDR2 SYDVKM. CDR3 sequence: CASSLGLTYEQYF. The CDR3 nucleotides are TGTGCCAGCAGTTTAGGGCTTACCTACGAGCAGTACTTC.

The V gene is TRBV7-6, the J gene TRBJ2-5; D ambiguous. V lost 6 bases and J 0 bases, leaving 8 bases between the germline ends. The CDR3 extends over 13 amino acids. Germline lookup yields CDR1 SGHVS and CDR2 FNYEAQ. CDR3 in DNA: TGTGCCAGCAGTTTTTGGTACCAAGAGACCCAGTACTTC. Translating gives CASSFWYQETQYF.

The chain carries TRBV4-1 and TRBJ2-2; 8 bases fit TRBD1. Losses at the gene ends were 10 bases for V and 6 bases for J; bases not matched to a gene: 4. The germline gives CDR1 MGHRA, CDR2 YSYEKL. The CDR3 runs 12 residues. The CDR3 nucleotides are TGCGCCATGATGACAGGGGCCGGGGAGCTGTTTTTT. Translated, it gives CAMMTGAGELFF.

This clone was detected ten times or more. This chain uses TRBV6-4 with TRBJ2-6; 8 nucleotides match TRBD2. From germline, CDR1 is MRHNA and CDR2 SNTAGT. V lost 8 bases, J lost 2 bases, and 5 bases stayed unmatched. CDR3 length: 15 amino acids. The CDR3: CASSSGSTGANVLTF. DNA for the CDR3: TGTGCCAGCTCCAGCGGGAGTACTGGGGCCAACGTCCTGACTTTC.

As for this clone: The same CDR3 can be traced to other DNA sequences in this sample. J is TRBJ1-1 and V is TRBV28; 8 nucleotides align to TRBD1. Per germline, CDR1 MDHEN and CDR2 SYDVKM. Losses at the gene ends were 2 bases for V and 5 bases for J; bases not matched to a gene: 7. The CDR3 totals 15 residues. The CDR3 region is CASSLRRTGLTEAFF. CDR3 coding DNA: TGTGCCAGCAGTTTACGTCGGACAGGGTTGACTGAAGCTTTCTTT.

The chain has TRBV13 and TRBJ2-3; D not resolved. The CDR3 loop spans 15 amino acids. Germline V gene lookup returns CDR1 PRHDT and CDR2 FYEKMQ (reference sequence). V lost 2 bases, J lost 2 bases, and 11 bases lay in between. CDR3 in amino acids: CASSLLDGYTDTQYF. The CDR3 coding sequence is TGTGCCAGCAGCTTACTAGATGGATACACAGATACGCAGTATTTT.

The V call is TRBV6-5, the J call TRBJ2-5; 12 nucleotides match TRBD2. Unmatched junction bases numbered 5, after V lost 6 bases and J lost 3 bases. The CDR3 length is 15 residues. The germline CDR1 and CDR2 sequences are MNHEY and SVGAGI. This CDR3 is CASRTRLAGEETQYF. The CDR3 DNA follows: TGTGCCAGCAGAACCCGACTAGCGGGAGAAGAGACCCAGTACTTC.